This is a list of T cell receptor beta chains from one sample in a study of regulatory T cells in long-lasting Graves disease. TCRdb recomputed calls from the multiplex PCR reads with MiXCR, one row per CDR3 protein. This sample yields about 430,000 distinct CDR3 sequences, of which approximately 16% are seen a single time; over 7.5% belongs to the top ten. This sample also belongs to another study, concerning T cells in Graves' hyperthyroidism and ophthalmopathy.

Material: peripheral blood mononuclear cells (PBMCs), obtained at new diagnosis, from a patient treated with antithyroid drugs. The origin of the receptors is a woman between 40 and 50 years old with Graves disease. CDR3s include the opening cysteine and the closing phenylalanine or tryptophan. The order of the fields is J gene, clone size, V gene, D gene, CDR3 protein, CDR3 DNA. A D gene is named only where the DNA matches it firmly. Size is stated for part of the rows, as once, few or many counts, or as a class when the clone is expanded.

J gene: TRBJ1-1; clone size: few; V gene: TRBV18; D gene: -; CDR3 protein: CASSQGPGAAFF; CDR3 DNA: TGTGCCAGCTCACAGGGGCCCGGGGCAGCTTTCTTT
J gene: TRBJ2-5; clone size: many; V gene: TRBV28; D gene: TRBD2; CDR3 protein: CASSFVAGGPGTQYF; CDR3 DNA: TGTGCCAGCAGTTTCGTAGCGGGAGGGCCTGGGACCCAGTACTTC
J gene: TRBJ2-7; clone size: -; V gene: TRBV6-2/TRBV6-3; D gene: TRBD1; CDR3 protein: CASSRGQGGEQYF; CDR3 DNA: TGTGCCAGCAGTCGGGGACAGGGTGGCGAGCAGTACTTC
J gene: TRBJ1-4; clone size: few; V gene: TRBV5-1; D gene: -; CDR3 protein: CASSFGGGRKDARNEKLFF; CDR3 DNA: TGCGCCAGCAGCTTCGGCGGCGGAAGGAAGGACGCGCGTAATGAAAAACTGTTTTTT
J gene: TRBJ1-3; clone size: -; V gene: TRBV4-1; D gene: -; CDR3 protein: CASSTAPGRTGNTIYF; CDR3 DNA: TGCGCCAGCAGCACAGCCCCGGGCCGAACTGGAAACACCATATATTTT
J gene: TRBJ2-6; clone size: -; V gene: TRBV5-5; D gene: -; CDR3 protein: CASSLGGSDFSGANVLTF; CDR3 DNA: TGTGCCAGCAGCTTGGGGGGTTCGGACTTCTCTGGGGCCAACGTCCTGACTTTC
J gene: TRBJ2-3; clone size: many; V gene: TRBV5-1; D gene: TRBD2; CDR3 protein: CASSLALTSGVTDTQYF; CDR3 DNA: TGCGCCAGCAGCTTGGCACTGACTAGCGGGGTCACAGATACGCAGTATTTT
J gene: TRBJ2-2; clone size: many; V gene: TRBV7-2; D gene: TRBD2; CDR3 protein: CASSYISGRKNTGELFF; CDR3 DNA: TGTGCCAGCAGCTATATTAGCGGGAGAAAGAACACCGGGGAGCTGTTTTTT
J gene: TRBJ2-7; clone size: many; V gene: TRBV7-2; D gene: -; CDR3 protein: CASSLAAGRLLEQYF; CDR3 DNA: TGTGCCAGCAGCTTAGCGGCAGGTCGGTTGTTGGAGCAGTACTTC
J gene: TRBJ2-2; clone size: many; V gene: TRBV28; D gene: -; CDR3 protein: CASSLGQLPNTGELFF; CDR3 DNA: TGTGCCAGCAGTTTAGGTCAACTACCGAACACCGGGGAGCTGTTTTTT
J gene: TRBJ2-7; clone size: many; V gene: TRBV20-1; D gene: TRBD2; CDR3 protein: CSARDHTVRGRAYEQYF; CDR3 DNA: TGCAGTGCTAGAGATCATACAGTTCGCGGGAGGGCCTACGAGCAGTACTTC
J gene: TRBJ2-1; clone size: -; V gene: TRBV20-1; D gene: -; CDR3 protein: CSASERTVYNEQFF; CDR3 DNA: TGCAGTGCTAGTGAAAGGACTGTCTACAATGAGCAGTTCTTC
J gene: TRBJ2-7; clone size: -; V gene: TRBV30; D gene: -; CDR3 protein: CAWSVPGTYYEQYF; CDR3 DNA: TGTGCCTGGAGTGTACCGGGCACGTACTACGAGCAGTACTTC
J gene: TRBJ2-3; clone size: -; V gene: TRBV5-1; D gene: TRBD2; CDR3 protein: CASTPGRWEGRIDTQYF; CDR3 DNA: TGCGCCAGCACCCCTGGCAGGTGGGAGGGCCGTATAGATACGCAGTATTTT
J gene: TRBJ2-1; clone size: many; V gene: TRBV3-1; D gene: TRBD2; CDR3 protein: CASSPPGTSGSDEQFF; CDR3 DNA: TGTGCCAGCAGCCCTCCCGGGACTAGCGGGAGTGATGAGCAGTTCTTC
J gene: TRBJ1-4; clone size: -; V gene: TRBV4-1; D gene: -; CDR3 protein: CASSQLIGGGEKLFF; CDR3 DNA: TGCGCCAGCAGCCAACTCATCGGGGGCGGGGAAAAACTGTTTTTT
J gene: TRBJ1-2; clone size: many; V gene: TRBV5-6; D gene: -; CDR3 protein: CASSFRTVYGYTF; CDR3 DNA: TGTGCCAGCAGTTTTCGGACAGTCTATGGCTACACCTTC
J gene: TRBJ2-5; clone size: many; V gene: TRBV20-1; D gene: TRBD1; CDR3 protein: CSAKPYRDRGQETQYF; CDR3 DNA: TGCAGTGCTAAACCGTACCGGGACAGGGGGCAAGAGACCCAGTACTTC
J gene: TRBJ2-5; clone size: once; V gene: TRBV6-5; D gene: TRBD2; CDR3 protein: CASSSGGGAQETQYF; CDR3 DNA: TGTGCCAGCAGTTCCGGGGGGGGGGCCCAAGAGACCCAGTACTTC
J gene: TRBJ1-5; clone size: few; V gene: TRBV14; D gene: -; CDR3 protein: CASSHRRRDGEPQHF; CDR3 DNA: TGTGCCAGCAGCCACAGGCGGAGGGACGGAGAGCCCCAGCATTTT
J gene: TRBJ2-7; clone size: few; V gene: TRBV6-1; D gene: -; CDR3 protein: CASIDLHRNYEQYF; CDR3 DNA: TGTGCCAGCATAGATTTGCACAGAAACTACGAGCAGTACTTC
J gene: TRBJ2-2; clone size: many; V gene: TRBV28; D gene: TRBD2; CDR3 protein: CASSLNSGGANAGELFF; CDR3 DNA: TGTGCCAGCAGTCTTAACTCCGGGGGGGCGAATGCCGGGGAGCTGTTTTTT
J gene: TRBJ2-5; clone size: -; V gene: TRBV24-1; D gene: -; CDR3 protein: CATSDFRGQETQYF; CDR3 DNA: TGTGCCACCAGTGATTTCAGGGGACAAGAGACCCAGTACTTC
J gene: TRBJ1-1; clone size: many; V gene: TRBV20-1; D gene: -; CDR3 protein: CSARDATGLNTEAFF; CDR3 DNA: TGCAGTGCTAGAGATGCGACGGGTTTGAACACTGAAGCTTTCTTT
J gene: TRBJ1-5; clone size: few; V gene: TRBV12-3/TRBV12-4; D gene: -; CDR3 protein: CASSFRETQPQHF; CDR3 DNA: TGTGCCAGCAGTTTTCGTGAAACTCAGCCCCAGCATTTT
J gene: TRBJ2-1; clone size: many; V gene: TRBV11-3; D gene: TRBD1; CDR3 protein: CASSAGTGVRNEQFF; CDR3 DNA: TGTGCCAGCAGCGCCGGGACAGGGGTTAGGAATGAGCAGTTCTTC
J gene: TRBJ2-1; clone size: many; V gene: TRBV2; D gene: -; CDR3 protein: CASKPLVGYNEQFF; CDR3 DNA: TGTGCCAGCAAGCCACTAGTCGGCTACAATGAGCAGTTCTTC
J gene: TRBJ2-1; clone size: many; V gene: TRBV28; D gene: TRBD2; CDR3 protein: CASSITSSGRYNEQFF; CDR3 DNA: TGTGCCAGCAGCATTACCAGTAGCGGGAGATACAATGAGCAGTTCTTC
J gene: TRBJ1-6; clone size: -; V gene: TRBV25-1; D gene: TRBD1; CDR3 protein: CASSETGQANSPLHF; CDR3 DNA: TGTGCCAGCAGTGAAACCGGACAGGCAAATTCACCCCTCCACTTT
J gene: TRBJ1-6; clone size: many; V gene: TRBV9; D gene: -; CDR3 protein: CASSVANSPLHF; CDR3 DNA: TGTGCCAGCAGCGTAGCGAATTCACCCCTCCACTTT
J gene: TRBJ1-5; clone size: few; V gene: TRBV6-1; D gene: TRBD1; CDR3 protein: CASSGTGAQPQHF; CDR3 DNA: TGTGCCAGCAGTGGGACAGGGGCCCAGCCCCAGCATTTT
J gene: TRBJ1-1; clone size: many; V gene: TRBV12-3/TRBV12-4; D gene: TRBD1; CDR3 protein: CASSIKTGTRNTEAFF; CDR3 DNA: TGTGCCAGCAGTATAAAGACAGGGACGCGAAACACTGAAGCTTTCTTT